The 23 T cell receptor beta chains below all came from one sample that was sequenced in a study of CD8+CD57+ T cells in acquired aplastic anemia. The sequenced patients had an expansion of CD8+CD57+ cells seen by flow cytometry. Genomic DNA provided the template from which TCR beta VDJ and CDR3 profiles were obtained. TCRdb used MiXCR to reprocess the reads, holding one entry per CDR3 protein. The top ten clones hold around 0.82% of a sample with approximately 470,000 distinct CDR3 sequences, roughly a third of them seen once. The sample comprised sorted CD4+, CD8+, or CD8+CD57+ T cells (not recorded which) from PBMCs. These receptors all stem from a human donor with aplastic anemia.

This clonotype was detected ten times or more. The rearrangement joins TRBV5-1 to TRBJ1-2, with a weak D call TRBD1 (6 bases). The CDR3 totals 13 residues. V lost 5 bases to trimming and J lost 6 bases, with 14 bases between them. From germline, CDR1 is SGHRS and CDR2 YFSETQ. The CDR3 DNA reads as TGCGCCAGCAGTTTCAGGGAGGGGGATGGCTACACCTTC. Translating gives CASSFREGDGYTF.

This clonotype appeared many times. The V gene is TRBV20-1, the J gene TRBJ1-2, with unresolved D. The CDR3 spans 12 residues. Trimming removed 0 bases from V and 4 bases from J, with 6 bases in between. From germline, CDR1 is DFQATT and CDR2 SNEGSKA (reference sequence). Written as DNA, the CDR3 is TGCAGTGCTAGAGATCTCGGCTATGGCTACACCTTC. It codes for CSARDLGYGYTF.

The J gene is TRBJ2-5, the V gene TRBV19, with D perhaps TRBD1 (6 bases). The CDR3 loop spans 17 amino acids. Trimming stripped 6 bases from V and 0 bases from J, with 20 bases between. Germline lookup yields CDR1 LNHDA and CDR2 SQIVND (reference sequence). In DNA, the CDR3 is TGTGCCAGTAGCTTAGCAGGGGCGGGCAGTTACCAAGAGACCCAGTACTTC. Encoded protein: CASSLAGAGSYQETQYF.

With respect to this clonotype: A clone one base away is much larger, so this may be a read error. This CDR3 fails to terminate in the conserved phenylalanine or tryptophan, so it likely reflects a read error. The limits of the CDR3 on the DNA are not certain, so only TCRdb's listed CDR3 is given. V is TRBV29-1 and J is TRBJ2-7; the D call in the table, TRBD1, was not verified against the DNA. The CDR3 adds up to 11 amino acids, both ends counted. The germline V gene has CDR1 SQVTM and CDR2 ANQGSEA. CDR3 loop: CSVDGPGQDTL.

The V call is TRBV15, the J call TRBJ2-7, with D possibly being TRBD1 (6 bases). Trimming pared 0 bases from V and 1 base from J, leaving 10 bases between. Germline CDR1 reads LNHNV; CDR2 reads YYDKDF (reference sequence). This CDR3 is 15 amino acids long. CDR3 coding DNA: TGTGCCACCAGCAGAGATCCCGGACAGTCCTACGAGCAGTACTTC. It specifies CATSRDPGQSYEQYF.

CDR3 region: CASSKQVDSSYNSPLHF. CDR3 in DNA: TGTGCCAGCAGCAAACAGGTGGACAGCTCCTATAATTCACCCCTCCACTTT. This chain connects TRBV25-1 to TRBJ1-6; maybe TRBD1 (6 bases). Germline CDR1 is MGHDK and CDR2 is SYGVNS. The CDR3 spans 17 residues. V lost 6 bases and J lost 0, with 15 bases in between.

This clonotype was counted only a few times. The CDR3 region has the DNA TGTGCCAGCAGTGAATCAGGGGATTATGGCTACACCTTC. Its translation: CASSESGDYGYTF. The rearrangement uses TRBV6-1 and TRBJ1-2; tentative D call: TRBD1 (6 bases). Trimming cost V 2 bases and J 5 bases, with 9 bases left between them. This CDR3 is built from 13 residues. The germline V gene encodes CDR1 MNHNS and CDR2 SASEGT.

This clonotype showed up many times. V is TRBV2 and J is TRBJ2-7, with D perhaps TRBD1 or TRBD2 (6 bases each). The germline gives CDR1 SNHLY, CDR2 FYNNEI. V lost 7 bases and J lost 4, with 14 bases in between. The CDR3 runs to 13 residues. The CDR3 spells CASTRGRLYEQYF. As DNA, the CDR3 is TGTGCCAGCACACGGGGGCGCTTATACGAGCAGTACTTC.

In its sample, this clonotype was seen many times. The genes are TRBV20-1 and TRBJ1-5; D remains unclear. Germline loops: CDR1 DFQATT, CDR2 SNEGSKA (reference sequence). This CDR3 is built from 16 residues. V lost 0 bases and J lost 0, with 12 bases in between. CDR3 nucleotides: TGCAGTGCTAGAGATGGAGGCAGCTATAGCAATCAGCCCCAGCATTTT. Its translation: CSARDGGSYSNQPQHF.

As for this clonotype: Mismatch with germline at one junction end may stem from a read error. V is TRBV7-2 and J is TRBJ2-7, with TRBD1 matching over 7 bases. Germline V gene data show CDR1 as SGHTA and CDR2 as FQGNSA. The CDR3 is 12 amino acids. CDR3 sequence (DNA): TGTGCCAGCAGCTTGGGCCAGGGGGACCCCAACTTC. The encoded protein is CASSLGQGDPNF.

This clonotype was seen repeatedly, ten times or more. The rearrangement joins TRBV19 to TRBJ1-6; D unclear. The V and J ends lost 2 bases and 3 bases respectively, with 2 bases between them. Per the germline V gene, CDR1 is LNHDA and CDR2 is SQIVND (reference sequence). The CDR3 covers 13 residues. CDR3 nucleotides: TGTGCCAGTAGTATAAGCTATAATTCACCCCTCCACTTT. This translates into CASSISYNSPLHF.

The V call is TRBV6-1, the J call TRBJ1-1; no definite D call. Deletions cut 4 bases from V and 1 base from J, with 10 bases between. The CDR3 covers 14 residues. Germline loops: CDR1 MNHNS, CDR2 SASEGT. DNA for the CDR3: TGTGCCAGCAGTGTGAAGGTGACGAACACTGAAGCTTTCTTT. The encoded protein is CASSVKVTNTEAFF.

The chain uses TRBV11-1 and TRBJ2-1, with TRBD1 matching over 7 bases. The CDR3 extends over 18 amino acids. The V gene end was trimmed by 5 bases and the J gene end by 0 bases; junction bases not matched to a gene: 13. Germline V gene sequence: CDR1 SGHAT, CDR2 FQDESV (reference sequence). Written as DNA, the CDR3 is TGTGCCAGCAGCCCCAGATTACAGGGGTTTAGCTCCTACAATGAGCAGTTCTTC. Its translation is CASSPRLQGFSSYNEQFF.

The rearrangement links TRBV20-1 to TRBJ2-5; 12 bases map to TRBD2. The CDR3 is 15 amino acids. V was pared by 4 bases and J by 5 bases, with 8 bases of the junction left unmatched. Looked up from germline, CDR1 is DFQATT and CDR2 is SNEGSKA (reference sequence). The CDR3 DNA reads TGCAGTGCTATGGGACTAGCGGGCCGGGGGGAGACCCAGTACTTC. Translating gives CSAMGLAGRGETQYF.

This clonotype was seen a few times. The chain has TRBV5-6 and TRBJ1-3; a weak D match, TRBD1 (5 bases). The germline gives CDR1 SGHDT, CDR2 YYEEEE. This CDR3 region has 15 residues. Trimming removed 4 bases at V and 0 bases at J, with 11 bases between. The CDR3 sequence is CASSRGRLSGNTIYF. The CDR3 DNA reads as TGTGCCAGCAGCAGGGGACGGCTCTCTGGAAACACCATATATTTT.

V is TRBV24-1 and J is TRBJ1-2; D is unclear. The germline V gene encodes CDR1 KGHDR and CDR2 SFDVKD. This CDR3 is built from 11 residues. Trimming left V 3 bases short and J 5 bases short, with 3 bases between. The CDR3 reads CATSDIYGYTF. The CDR3 nucleotides read TGTGCCACCAGTGATATATATGGCTACACCTTC.

Only a few counts were recorded for this clonotype. The genes are TRBV19 and TRBJ2-3, with TRBD2 matching 11 bases. The CDR3 loop spans 16 amino acids. V shed 6 bases, J shed 1 base, and the junction held 6 bases outside the gene matches. CDR1 LNHDA and CDR2 SQIVND come from the germline V gene (reference sequence). The DNA for the CDR3 is TGTGCCAGTAGCTGGGAACTAGCGGGAGGCACAGATACGCAGTATTTT. Protein: CASSWELAGGTDTQYF. The full variable domain, with the rest looked up from reference TRBV19 and TRBJ2-3, is DGGITQSPKYLFRKEGQNVTLSCEQNLNHDAMYWYRQDPGQGLRLIYYSQIVNDFQKGDIAEGYSVSREKKESFPLTVTSAQKNPTAFYLCASSWELAGGTDTQYFGPGTRLTVL.

This clonotype has a count of ten or more. The V call is TRBV7-9, the J call TRBJ1-2; the D is unclear. Between the trimmed V and J ends, which lost 3 bases and 1 base, there was a span of 6 bases. Germline V gene sequence: CDR1 SEHNR, CDR2 FQNEAQ (reference sequence). CDR3 size: 13 residues. The chain's CDR3 is CASSFTDNYGYTF. The CDR3 DNA reads TGTGCCAGCAGCTTTACAGATAACTATGGCTACACCTTC.

There are a few counts of this clonotype. The J gene is TRBJ2-7, the V gene TRBV12-3 or TRBV12-4; no reliable D call. Trimming shortened V by 4 bases and J by 5 bases, and 12 bases separated the two germline ends. This CDR3 contains 13 residues. CDR3 loop: CASSWPNQNEQYF. The DNA for the CDR3 is TGTGCCAGCAGTTGGCCGAACCAAAACGAGCAGTACTTC.

This clonotype has more than one count but fewer than ten. CDR3 region: CASSINPFTEAFF. Here the CDR3 DNA reads TGTGCCAGTAGTATCAATCCCTTCACTGAAGCTTTCTTT. This chain links TRBV19 with TRBJ1-1; D is ambiguous. The CDR3 extends over 13 amino acids. Germline V gene sequence: CDR1 LNHDA, CDR2 SQIVND (reference sequence). V was pared by 3 bases and J by 4 bases, with 9 bases between.

In its sample, this clonotype was seen once. This could be a read error, since a much larger clone is one nucleotide away. The V and J genes are TRBV7-2 and TRBJ1-6; D is possibly TRBD1 (5 bases). The CDR3 sequence is 16 residues long. The germline V gene encodes CDR1 SGHTA and CDR2 FQGNSA. CDR3 DNA: TGTGCCTGCAGACATGCCACCACCAGGGATTTTTCACCCCTCCACTTT. It encodes CACRHATTRDFSPLHF. Supplemented by reference TRBV7-2 and TRBJ1-6, the full variable domain reads GAGVSQSPSNKVTEKGKDVELRCDPISGHTALYWYRQSLGQGLEFLIYFQGNSAPDKSGLPSDRFSAERTGGSVSTLTIQRTQQEDSAVYLCACRHATTRDFSPLHFGNGTRLTVT.

This clonotype was detected ten times or more. The chain combines TRBV11-1 with TRBJ2-3; no clear D gene. Germline CDR1 reads SGHAT; CDR2 reads FQDESV (reference sequence). The CDR3 consists of 14 residues. V lost 3 bases and J lost 1, with 8 bases in between. CDR3 DNA: TGTGCCAGCAGCTTGAACGTGGGCACAGATACGCAGTATTTT. Its protein product is CASSLNVGTDTQYF.

This clonotype was detected a few times. The gene calls are TRBV5-5 and TRBJ1-1, with D unclear. The CDR3 spans 14 residues. V was cut by 2 bases and J by 0 bases, with 8 bases left in between. Germline V gene data show CDR1 as SGHKS and CDR2 as YYEKEE (reference sequence). CDR3 sequence reads: CASSFRVMNTEAFF. Written as DNA, the CDR3 is TGTGCCAGCAGCTTTAGGGTGATGAACACTGAAGCTTTCTTT. The full variable domain, in which reference TRBV5-5 and TRBJ1-1 provide the parts outside the CDR3, is DAGVTQSPTHLIKTRGQQVTLRCSPISGHKSVSWYQQVLGQGPQFIFQYYEKEERGRGNFPDRFSARQFPNYSSELNVNALLLGDSALYLCASSFRVMNTEAFFGQGTRLTVV.